Listed below are T cell receptor beta chains from one sample, sequenced in a study of T cells expressing NK-cell markers. Following a re-call of the 5' RACE reads, TCRdb has one entry per CDR3 protein and lacks DNA. The table lists hundreds of thousands of distinct CDR3 sequences, with roughly 3.5% in the top ten. Input material: blood T cells: a sorted CD56 or NKG2C T cell subset, CD4+ or CD8+ T cells, or bulk PBMC T cells (not recorded which). These receptors all come from a young man in good health. CDR3s include the opening cysteine and the closing phenylalanine or tryptophan.

J	V	CDR3
TRBJ2-1	TRBV5-1	CASSLAGAPGNEQFF
TRBJ2-3	TRBV4-1	CASSQDGGGYGTDTQYF
TRBJ2-5	TRBV6-5	CASSYSDGTGGRETQYF
TRBJ1-3	TRBV2	CASSESVLSGNTIYF
TRBJ2-3	TRBV12-3/TRBV12-4	CASLGLAGGGTDTQYF
TRBJ2-3	TRBV15	CATRAEREVTDTQYF
TRBJ2-3	TRBV12-3/TRBV12-4	CASSSGTTSDF
TRBJ2-1	TRBV12-5	CASGPGTGSYNEQFF
TRBJ2-1	TRBV2	CASRGAFSLAEEIYNEQFF
TRBJ2-3	TRBV12-3/TRBV12-4	CASSLDRPTDTQYF
TRBJ2-1	TRBV29-1	CSVPPGGPDDNEQFF
TRBJ2-7	TRBV7-2	CASSIGLAGGKEQYF
TRBJ2-5	TRBV6-6	CASSGATGSTQYF
TRBJ2-7	TRBV30	CAWSGTSGTNYEQYF
TRBJ2-3	TRBV3-1	CASSQHRTGARTDTQYF
TRBJ2-5	TRBV5-5	CASSGRTSGRMETQYF
TRBJ2-1	TRBV6-5	CASSYSYAEFYNEQFF
TRBJ2-1	TRBV20-1	CSAEDLPYNEQFF
TRBJ2-5	TRBV12-3/TRBV12-4	CASRSLETQYF
TRBJ2-5	TRBV25-1	CASSGFPGQKQETQYF
TRBJ1-1	TRBV20-1	CSGRDQGRSTEAFF
TRBJ1-6	TRBV20-1	CSARLAGGTNSPLHF
TRBJ1-5	TRBV5-6	CASSLAVEGNQPQHF